This T cell receptor beta chain is from a study of CD8+ T cells in alopecia areata. Germline V gene lookup returns CDR1 NNHDY and CDR2 SYVADS. V was clipped by 0 bases and J by 0 bases; unmatched bases: 4. This CDR3 region has 16 residues. RNA was isolated and reverse transcribed to cDNA, the sequencing template. Method: immunoSEQ multiplex PCR; TCRdb's copy keeps in-frame clones and lacks some. The record shows roughly 120,000 clones for this sample, with no singletons present. This clone was counted only a few times. The genes are named according to mouse. The DNA ends 4 residues before the CDR3 does, and the rest of the CDR3 is filled in from the germline J gene.

V usage is TRBV13-3 and J usage is TRBJ1-2, with 8 bases identical to TRBD1. Sequenced: lesional skin. The sequence came from a C3H/HeJ mouse with alopecia areata. The mouse line has the MHC haplotype H2-k. The CDR3 is CASSDELQGANSDYTF. Partial CDR3 DNA: TGTGCCAGCAGTGATGAGTTACAGGGGGCAAACTCC.